The 11 T cell receptor beta chains in this list originate from one sample, sequenced in a study of cytomegalovirus exposure and HLA in healthy donors. PCR involved 60 Vbeta and 13 Jbeta primers. Data came from immunoSEQ multiplex PCR; TCRdb stores just in-frame clones and leaves some out. The sample includes some 65,000 clones, 62% of them seen just once. Sequenced: PBMCs. The receptors were sampled from a man under 40 in good health and CMV-seronegative.

V usage is TRBV14 and J usage is TRBJ2-5; the match to TRBD2 covers 13 bases. The V and J ends lost 1 base and 5 bases, in that order; junction bases with no gene match: 7. Germline V gene sequence: CDR1 SGHDN, CDR2 FVKESK. The CDR3 has 17 residues. In DNA, the CDR3 is TGTGCCAGCAGCCAAGTTACTAGCGGGGGGGCCATTGAGACCCAGTACTTC. Translated: CASSQVTSGGAIETQYF.

This rearrangement joins TRBV4-1 to TRBJ1-5, with TRBD1 matching 8 bases. Trimming took 1 base from V and 11 from J; bases not matched to a gene: 10. The CDR3 contains 15 residues. Germline CDR1 MGHRA, CDR2 YSYEKL. CDR3 DNA sequence: TGCGCCAGCAGCCAAGGACAGGGGTGGGTGTACGCCCAGCATTTT. Its translation: CASSQGQGWVYAQHF.

This clone was seen a single time. V and J are TRBV7-9 and TRBJ1-1; possibly TRBD1 for D (6 bases). Trimming pared 3 bases from V and 4 bases from J, leaving 18 bases between. The CDR3 consists of 16 residues. Germline V gives CDR1 SEHNR, CDR2 FQNEAQ (reference sequence). The CDR3 nucleotides are TGTGCCAGCAGCTTGGGAGACAGGCCCCTCGGCACTGAAGCTTTCTTT. This sequence encodes CASSLGDRPLGTEAFF.

The chain's CDR3 is CASSAGLAGRNEQFF. The CDR3, as DNA: TGTGCCAGCAGCGCCGGACTAGCGGGGAGGAATGAGCAGTTCTTC. The V and J genes are TRBV5-4 and TRBJ2-1; 12 nucleotides match TRBD2. J lost 7 bases, V lost 4 bases, and 6 bases had no gene match. CDR3 length: 15 amino acids. CDR1 and CDR2 from the germline V gene are SGHNT and YYREEE (reference sequence).

The chain is built from TRBV29-1 and TRBJ2-4; TRBD2 might be the D (5 bases). CDR3 length equals 15 residues. Germline values: CDR1 SQVTM, CDR2 ANQGSEA. Written as DNA, the CDR3 is TGCAGAAAGACCGAGGGTGGGTTTCCCAAAAACATTCAGTACTTC. The encoded protein is CRKTEGGFPKNIQYF.

J is TRBJ1-6 and V is TRBV2; maybe TRBD1 (5 bases). The CDR3 spans 16 residues. Germline V gene data show CDR1 as SNHLY and CDR2 as FYNNEI. Trimming took 3 bases from V and 1 from J, leaving 10 bases between them. Here the CDR3 reads CASSDARTSYNSPLHF. The CDR3, as DNA: TGTGCCAGCAGTGACGCCAGGACATCCTATAATTCACCCCTCCACTTT.

The J gene is TRBJ2-2, the V gene TRBV29-1; 8 bases fit TRBD1. With V trimmed by 7 bases and J by 7 bases, 14 bases remained unmatched. In germline, CDR1 is SQVTM, CDR2 ANQGSEA. The CDR3 sequence is 15 residues long. The DNA of the CDR3 is TGCAGCGCCCGAACGGCAGGGGGCTTGTACGGGGAGCTGTTTTTT. Translation: CSARTAGGLYGELFF.

The V gene is TRBV2, the J gene TRBJ1-2; D gene uncertain. CDR1 and CDR2 (germline): SNHLY, FYNNEI. The germline V and J ends were trimmed by 7 bases and 5 bases, with 14 bases remaining between them. This CDR3 spans 13 amino acids. In nucleotides, the CDR3 is TGTGCCAGCATCCGGGGTGCGGCTTATGGCTACACCTTC. Translation gives CASIRGAAYGYTF.

The V gene is TRBV5-4, the J gene TRBJ2-7, with D possibly matching TRBD1 (7 bases). V was cut by 2 bases and J by 7 bases, with 13 bases left in between. The CDR3 extends over 13 amino acids. Germline V gene sequence: CDR1 SGHNT, CDR2 YYREEE (reference sequence). CDR3: CASSFGAGGEQYF. CDR3 coding DNA: TGTGCCAGCAGCTTTGGCGCAGGGGGGGAGCAGTACTTC.

The J gene is TRBJ2-7, the V gene TRBV7-3, with 9 positions matching TRBD1. With V trimmed by 1 base and J by 4 bases, 2 bases remained unmatched. CDR3 length: 14 residues. The germline V gene encodes CDR1 SGHTA and CDR2 FQGTGA. The CDR3 protein is CASSLNGQGYEQYF. CDR3 DNA sequence: TGTGCCAGCAGCTTAAACGGACAGGGGTACGAGCAGTACTTC.

Notes on this clone: As the CDR3 is not closed by the conserved phenylalanine or tryptophan, this likely results from a read error. The DNA is omitted, as the CDR3 cannot be located on it reliably, and the CDR3 follows TCRdb's listing. The genes are TRBV27 and TRBJ1-2; the listed D gene, TRBD1, was not tested against the DNA. CDR1 and CDR2 from the germline V gene are MNHEY and SMNVEV (reference sequence). The CDR3 adds up to 13 amino acids, both ends counted. CDR3 protein: CASRPGTGAFLIL.